This T cell receptor beta chain was sequenced during a study of response to subunit inactivated influenza vaccine. MiXCR, applied by TCRdb to the RT-PCR reads, yields one record per CDR3 protein. The sample shows 500,000 to 550,000 distinct CDR3 sequences, around a quarter of them seen only once. This sample was shared with a second study, whose subject was T cells expressing NK-cell markers. This second study notes: UMIs accompanied the 5'RACE template switching by which TCR beta cDNA was made. A few of the donors also had these clonotypes leading their CD3+CD56-NKG2C+ fraction. Specificity for HCMV among expanded NKG2C+ T cell clones was not established.

The receptor was isolated from a man between 45 and 60 years old who received an inactivated influenza vaccine. The specimen was CD4+ T cells sorted from PBMCs, collected 12 days after vaccination.

CDR3 DNA: TGTGCCAGCAGTTACCCTACAGGTGGTCTGAACACTGAAGCTTTCTTT. It codes for CASSYPTGGLNTEAFF. The J gene is TRBJ1-1, the V gene TRBV6-2 or TRBV6-3, with D possibly TRBD1 on 5 matching bases. Looked up from germline, CDR1 is MNHEY and CDR2 is SVGEGT. The CDR3 is 16 amino acids. The germline V and J ends were trimmed by 2 bases and 0 bases, with 13 bases remaining between them.